One sample yielded the 7 T cell receptor beta chains listed below, sequenced in a study of blood T cell repertoires in COVID-19. The assay was immunoSEQ multiplex PCR, and TCRdb's table has in-frame clones only and misses some. The sample yields 210,000 or so clones, roughly 90% seen once. Sample: peripheral blood. These receptors all stem from a woman aged 45-60 years with acute or convalescent COVID-19.

The chain is built from TRBV2 and TRBJ1-1, with 7 nucleotides matching TRBD1. J was trimmed by 1 base and V by 5 bases; bases with no gene match: 10. Germline CDR1 SNHLY, CDR2 FYNNEI. There are 16 residues in the CDR3. CDR3 DNA: TGTGCCAGCAGTCAAAGCCTGGGACAGCCGAACACTGAAGCTTTCTTT. Its translation is CASSQSLGQPNTEAFF.

CDR3 in DNA: TGTGCCAGCAGGACCCGGGACAGGGGCACCGGGGAGCTGTTTTTT. This codes for CASRTRDRGTGELFF. The V gene is TRBV27, the J gene TRBJ2-2; 10 bases match TRBD1. This CDR3 spans 15 amino acids. From germline, CDR1 is MNHEY and CDR2 SMNVEV (reference sequence). Trimming removed 6 bases from V and 4 bases from J; junction bases left unmatched: 5.

The V gene is TRBV19, the J gene TRBJ2-7; 10 positions match TRBD1. The J segment lost 4 bases and the V segment lost 1 base, leaving 7 bases of the junction unmatched. This CDR3 region has 16 residues. Germline CDR1 is LNHDA and CDR2 is SQIVND (reference sequence). The CDR3 DNA follows: TGTGCCAGTAGTATAGCTGCCGGGACAGGGGTTTACGAGCAGTACTTC. Its translation: CASSIAAGTGVYEQYF.

V gene TRBV5-1 combines with J gene TRBJ2-3; TRBD2 aligns across 14 bases. CDR1 and CDR2 from the germline V gene are SGHRS and YFSETQ. V trimming: 4 bases; J trimming: 5 bases; junction bases outside the gene matches: 6. The CDR3 totals 16 residues. The CDR3 is CASSPPGLAGVDTQYF. The CDR3 bases are TGCGCCAGCAGCCCCCCGGGACTAGCGGGAGTAGATACGCAGTATTTT.

With regard to this clone: The junction shows a germline mismatch at one end, possibly a read error. The chain couples TRBV3-1 (or the pseudogene TRBV3-2) to TRBJ2-7, with 9 bases lining up with TRBD1. Looked up from germline, CDR1 is LGHDT and CDR2 is YNNKEL (reference sequence). CDR3 length: 11 residues. CDR3 loop: CASSPGTGISF. As DNA, the CDR3 is TGTGCCAGCAGCCCCGGGACAGGGATCTCCTTC.

This sequence joins TRBV7-8 and TRBJ2-2, with 14 bases matching TRBD2. With 5 bases clipped from V and 5 bases from J, the junction kept 4 bases outside the gene matches. The CDR3 covers 16 residues. Per germline, CDR1 SGHVS and CDR2 FQNEAQ. The CDR3 DNA sequence: TGTGCCAGCAGCACGGGACTAGCGGGAGAGACCGGGGAGCTGTTTTTT. It is translated as CASSTGLAGETGELFF.

This rearrangement joins TRBV14 to TRBJ1-6, with D possibly TRBD1 on 6 matching bases. The germline gives CDR1 SGHDN, CDR2 FVKESK. The CDR3 totals 14 residues. Trimming took 4 bases from V and 7 from J, leaving 11 bases between them. CDR3 residues: CASSPHRENSPLHF. CDR3 bases: TGTGCCAGCAGCCCACACAGGGAGAATTCACCCCTCCACTTT.